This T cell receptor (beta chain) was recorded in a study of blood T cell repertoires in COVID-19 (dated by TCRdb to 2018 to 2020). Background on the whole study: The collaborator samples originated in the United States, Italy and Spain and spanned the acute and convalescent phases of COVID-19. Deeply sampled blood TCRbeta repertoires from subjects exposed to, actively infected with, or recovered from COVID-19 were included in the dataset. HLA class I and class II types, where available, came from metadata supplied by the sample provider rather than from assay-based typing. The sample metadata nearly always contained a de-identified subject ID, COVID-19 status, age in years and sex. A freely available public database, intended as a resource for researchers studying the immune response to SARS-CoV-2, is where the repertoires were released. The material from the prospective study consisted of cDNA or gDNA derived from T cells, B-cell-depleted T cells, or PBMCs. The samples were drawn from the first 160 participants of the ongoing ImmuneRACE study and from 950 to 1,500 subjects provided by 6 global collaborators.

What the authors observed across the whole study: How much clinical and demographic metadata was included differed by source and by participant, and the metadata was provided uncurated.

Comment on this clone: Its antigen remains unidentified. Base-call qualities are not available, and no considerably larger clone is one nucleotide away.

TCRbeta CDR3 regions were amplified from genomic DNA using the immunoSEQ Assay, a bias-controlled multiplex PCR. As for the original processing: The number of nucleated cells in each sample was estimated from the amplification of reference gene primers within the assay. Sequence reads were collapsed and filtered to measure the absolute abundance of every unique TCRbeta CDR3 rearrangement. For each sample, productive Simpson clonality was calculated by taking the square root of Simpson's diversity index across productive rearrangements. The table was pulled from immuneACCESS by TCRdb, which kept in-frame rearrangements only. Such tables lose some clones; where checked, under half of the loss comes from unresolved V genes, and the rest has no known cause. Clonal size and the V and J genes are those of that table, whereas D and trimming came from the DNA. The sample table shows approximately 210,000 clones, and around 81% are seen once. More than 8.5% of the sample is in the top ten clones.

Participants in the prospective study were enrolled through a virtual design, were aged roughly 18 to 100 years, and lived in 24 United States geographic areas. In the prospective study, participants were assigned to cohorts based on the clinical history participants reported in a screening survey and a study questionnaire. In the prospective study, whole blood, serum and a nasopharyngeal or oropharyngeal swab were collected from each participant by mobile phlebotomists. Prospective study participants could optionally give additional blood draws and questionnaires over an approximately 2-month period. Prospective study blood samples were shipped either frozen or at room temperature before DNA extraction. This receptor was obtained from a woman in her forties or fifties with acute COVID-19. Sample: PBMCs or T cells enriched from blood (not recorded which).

The DNA sequence is as follows: TGCGCCAGCAGCTTGGACAGGGGAAACACCATATATTTT. This codes for CASSLDRGNTIYF. The V and J segments used are TRBV5-1 and TRBJ1-3; tentative D gene TRBD1, with 5 bases matching. From a lookup of the germline V gene, CDR1 and CDR2 are SGHRS and YFSETQ. V gives up 0 bases and J gives up 4 bases, and the segment between their germline ends measures 5 bases. The CDR3 sequence holds 13 residues, the cysteine and phenylalanine included. Kept here is only the CDR3 DNA, which spans 39 bases and is read in frame from base 1.